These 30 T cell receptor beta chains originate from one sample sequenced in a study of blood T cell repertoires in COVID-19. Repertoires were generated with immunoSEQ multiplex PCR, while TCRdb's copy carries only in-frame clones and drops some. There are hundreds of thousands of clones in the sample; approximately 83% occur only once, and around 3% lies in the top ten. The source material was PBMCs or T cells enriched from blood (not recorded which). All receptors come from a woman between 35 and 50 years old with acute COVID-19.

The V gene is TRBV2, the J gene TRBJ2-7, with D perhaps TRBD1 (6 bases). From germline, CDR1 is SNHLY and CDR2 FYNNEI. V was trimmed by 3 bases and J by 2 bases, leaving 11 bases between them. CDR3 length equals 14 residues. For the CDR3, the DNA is TGTGCCAGCAGTGATTATGGGGGCGCCTACGAGCAGTACTTC. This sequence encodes CASSDYGGAYEQYF.

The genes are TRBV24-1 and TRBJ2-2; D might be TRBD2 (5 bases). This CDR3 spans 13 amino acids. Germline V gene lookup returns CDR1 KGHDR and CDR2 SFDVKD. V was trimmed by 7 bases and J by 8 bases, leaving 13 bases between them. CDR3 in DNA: TGTGCCACCAGCCCCCGGGGTCTGGGGGAGCTGTTTTTT. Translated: CATSPRGLGELFF.

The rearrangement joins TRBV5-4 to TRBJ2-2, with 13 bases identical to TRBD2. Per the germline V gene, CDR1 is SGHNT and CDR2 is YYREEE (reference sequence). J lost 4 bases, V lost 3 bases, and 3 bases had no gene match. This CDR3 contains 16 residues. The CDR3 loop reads CASSSGLAGVTGELFF. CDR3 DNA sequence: TGTGCCAGCAGCTCAGGACTAGCGGGAGTCACCGGGGAGCTGTTTTTT.

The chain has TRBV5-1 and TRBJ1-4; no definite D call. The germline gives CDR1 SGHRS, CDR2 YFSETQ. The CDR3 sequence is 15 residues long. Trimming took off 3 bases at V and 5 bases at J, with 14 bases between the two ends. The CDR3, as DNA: TGCGCCAGCAGCTCGGACGGACTCGCGAATGAAAAACTGTTTTTT. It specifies CASSSDGLANEKLFF.

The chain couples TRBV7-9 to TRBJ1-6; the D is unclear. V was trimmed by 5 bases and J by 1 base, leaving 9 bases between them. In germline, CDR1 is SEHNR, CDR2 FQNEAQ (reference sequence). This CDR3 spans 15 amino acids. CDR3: CASSPGESYNSPLHF. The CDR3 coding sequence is TGTGCCAGCAGCCCTGGGGAGTCCTATAATTCACCCCTCCACTTT. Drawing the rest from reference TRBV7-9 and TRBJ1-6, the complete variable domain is DTGVSQNPRHKITKRGQNVTFRCDPISEHNRLYWYRQTLGQGPEFLTYFQNEAQLEKSRLLSDRFSAERPKGSFSTLEIQRTEQGDSAMYLCASSPGESYNSPLHFGNGTRLTVT.

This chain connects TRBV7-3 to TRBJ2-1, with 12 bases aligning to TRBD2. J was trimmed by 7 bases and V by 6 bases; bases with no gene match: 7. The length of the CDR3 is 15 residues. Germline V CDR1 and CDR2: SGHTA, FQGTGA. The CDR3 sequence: CASSTGLAGPNEQFF. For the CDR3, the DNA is TGTGCCAGCAGTACCGGACTAGCGGGACCTAATGAGCAGTTCTTC. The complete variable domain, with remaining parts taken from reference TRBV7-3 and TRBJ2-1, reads GAGVSQTPSNKVTEKGKYVELRCDPISGHTALYWYRQSLGQGPEFLIYFQGTGAADDSGLPNDRFFAVRPEGSVSTLKIQRTERGDSAVYLCASSTGLAGPNEQFFGPGTRLTVL.

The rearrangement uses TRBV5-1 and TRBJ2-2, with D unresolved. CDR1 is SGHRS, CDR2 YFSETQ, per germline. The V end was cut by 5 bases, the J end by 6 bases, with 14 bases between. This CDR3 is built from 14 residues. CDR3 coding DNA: TGCGCCAGCAGGTGGCGGAGTGACGCCGGGGAGCTGTTTTTT. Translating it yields CASRWRSDAGELFF.

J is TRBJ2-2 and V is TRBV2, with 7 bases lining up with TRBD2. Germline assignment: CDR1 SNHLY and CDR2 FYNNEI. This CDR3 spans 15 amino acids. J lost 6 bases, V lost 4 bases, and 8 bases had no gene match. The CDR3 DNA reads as TGTGCCAGCAGTGGGGGTCTAGCGGATGCCGGGGAGCTGTTTTTT. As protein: CASSGGLADAGELFF.

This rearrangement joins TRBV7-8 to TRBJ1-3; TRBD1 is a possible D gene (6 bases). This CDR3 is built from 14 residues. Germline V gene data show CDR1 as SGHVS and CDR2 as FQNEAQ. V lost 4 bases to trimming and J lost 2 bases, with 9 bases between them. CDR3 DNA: TGTGCCAGCAGCTCCAACAGGGCTGGAAACACCATATATTTT. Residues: CASSSNRAGNTIYF.

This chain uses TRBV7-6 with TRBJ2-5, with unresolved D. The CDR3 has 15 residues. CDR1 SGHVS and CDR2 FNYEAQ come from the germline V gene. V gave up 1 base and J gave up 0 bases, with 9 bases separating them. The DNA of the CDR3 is TGTGCCAGCAGCTTAGTATCAGGAAACCAAGAGACCCAGTACTTC. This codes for CASSLVSGNQETQYF.

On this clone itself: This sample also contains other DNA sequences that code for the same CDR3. The CDR3 region is CASRGGLYEQYF. The CDR3 coding sequence is TGTGCCAGTCGGGGTGGGCTGTACGAGCAGTACTTC. The rearrangement links TRBV2 to TRBJ2-7, with a tentative D call TRBD2 (5 bases). The CDR3 sequence is 12 residues long. V gave up 9 bases and J gave up 4 bases, with 13 bases separating them. The germline CDR1 and CDR2 sequences are SNHLY and FYNNEI.

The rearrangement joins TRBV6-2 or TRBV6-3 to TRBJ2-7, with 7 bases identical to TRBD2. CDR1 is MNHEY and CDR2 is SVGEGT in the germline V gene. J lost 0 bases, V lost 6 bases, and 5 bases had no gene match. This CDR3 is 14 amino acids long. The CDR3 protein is CASSLAGNSYEQYF. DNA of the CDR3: TGTGCCAGCAGCTTAGCGGGCAACTCCTACGAGCAGTACTTC.

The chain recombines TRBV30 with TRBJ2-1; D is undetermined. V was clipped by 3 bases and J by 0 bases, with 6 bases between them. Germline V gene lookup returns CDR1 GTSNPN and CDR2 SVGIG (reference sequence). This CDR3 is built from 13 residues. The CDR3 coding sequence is TGTGCCTGGAGAGCTAGCTCCTACAATGAGCAGTTCTTC. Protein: CAWRASSYNEQFF. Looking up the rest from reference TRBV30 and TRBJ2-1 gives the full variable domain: SQTIHQWPATLVQPVGSPLSLECTVEGTSNPNLYWYRQAAGRGLQLLFYSVGIGQISSEVPQNLSASRPQDRQFILSSKKLLLSDSGFYLCAWRASSYNEQFFGPGTRLTVL.

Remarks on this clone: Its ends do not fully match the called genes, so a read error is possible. The CDR3: CASSQPGTGHSNF. The CDR3, as DNA: TGTGCCAGCAGCCAGCCGGGGACAGGGCATTCGAACTTC. The chain joins TRBV7-2 to TRBJ2-7; 9 nucleotides match TRBD1. This CDR3 is 13 amino acids long. The V gene's germline CDR1 is SGHTA and CDR2 FQGNSA.

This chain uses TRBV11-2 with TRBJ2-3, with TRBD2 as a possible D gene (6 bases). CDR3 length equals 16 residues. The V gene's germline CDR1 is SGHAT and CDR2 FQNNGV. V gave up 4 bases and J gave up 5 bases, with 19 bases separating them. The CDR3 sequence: CASSSFGLPRGDTQYF. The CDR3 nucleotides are TGTGCCAGCAGCTCCTTCGGACTACCCCGTGGAGATACGCAGTATTTT.

CDR3 region: CASSVVDRGTGEQFF. CDR3 nucleotides: TGTGCCAGCAGCGTAGTAGACAGGGGGACGGGTGAGCAGTTCTTC. This chain joins TRBV9 and TRBJ2-1, with 9 bases lining up with TRBD1. Germline loops: CDR1 SGDLS, CDR2 YYNGEE. The CDR3 is made up of 15 amino acids. V gave up 0 bases and J gave up 9 bases; unmatched junction bases: 7.

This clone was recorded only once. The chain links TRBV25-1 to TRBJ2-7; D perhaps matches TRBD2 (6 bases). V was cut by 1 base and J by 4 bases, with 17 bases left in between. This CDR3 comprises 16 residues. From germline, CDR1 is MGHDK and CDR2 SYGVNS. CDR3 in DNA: TGTGCCAGCAGTGAATTGGGCGTGACGGGGAGGTACGAGCAGTACTTC. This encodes CASSELGVTGRYEQYF.

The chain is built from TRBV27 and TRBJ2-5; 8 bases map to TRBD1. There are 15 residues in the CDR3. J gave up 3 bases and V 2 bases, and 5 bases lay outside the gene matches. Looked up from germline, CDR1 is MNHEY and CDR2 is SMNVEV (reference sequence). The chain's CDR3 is CASSLKGTGEETQYF. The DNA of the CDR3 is TGTGCCAGCAGTTTAAAAGGGACAGGAGAAGAGACCCAGTACTTC.

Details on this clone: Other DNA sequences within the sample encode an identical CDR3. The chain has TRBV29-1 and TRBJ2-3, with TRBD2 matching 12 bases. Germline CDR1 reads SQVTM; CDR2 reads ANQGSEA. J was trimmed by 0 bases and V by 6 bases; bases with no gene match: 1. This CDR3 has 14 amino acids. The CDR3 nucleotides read TGCAGCGTCGGGACTAGCGGGAGCACAGATACGCAGTATTTT. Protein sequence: CSVGTSGSTDTQYF.

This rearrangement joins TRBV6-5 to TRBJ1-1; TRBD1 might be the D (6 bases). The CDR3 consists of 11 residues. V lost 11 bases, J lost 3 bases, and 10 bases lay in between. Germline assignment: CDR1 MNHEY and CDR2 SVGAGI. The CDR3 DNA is TGTGCCGGGGGCGCGTACACTGAAGCTTTCTTT. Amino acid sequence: CAGGAYTEAFF.

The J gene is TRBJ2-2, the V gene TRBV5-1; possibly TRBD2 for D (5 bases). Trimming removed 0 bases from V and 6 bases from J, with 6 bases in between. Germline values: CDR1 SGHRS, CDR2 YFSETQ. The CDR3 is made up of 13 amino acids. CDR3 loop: CASSLDGAGELFF. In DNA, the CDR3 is TGCGCCAGCAGCTTGGACGGGGCCGGGGAGCTGTTTTTT.

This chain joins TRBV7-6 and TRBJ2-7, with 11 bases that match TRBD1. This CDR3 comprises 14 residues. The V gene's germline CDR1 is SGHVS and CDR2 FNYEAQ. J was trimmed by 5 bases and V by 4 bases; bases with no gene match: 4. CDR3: CASSSRTGGHEQYF. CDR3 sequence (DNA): TGTGCCAGCAGCTCCCGGACAGGGGGCCACGAGCAGTACTTC.

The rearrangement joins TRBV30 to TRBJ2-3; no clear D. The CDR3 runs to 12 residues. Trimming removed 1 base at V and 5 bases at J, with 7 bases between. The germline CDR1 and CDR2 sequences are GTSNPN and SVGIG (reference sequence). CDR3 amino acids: CAWSGSKDTQYF. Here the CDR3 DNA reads TGTGCCTGGAGTGGGAGTAAAGATACGCAGTATTTT.

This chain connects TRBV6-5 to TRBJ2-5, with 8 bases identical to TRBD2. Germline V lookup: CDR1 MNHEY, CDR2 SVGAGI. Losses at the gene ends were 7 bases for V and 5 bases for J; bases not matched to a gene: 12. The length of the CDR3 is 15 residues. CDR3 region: CASTERSGARETQYF. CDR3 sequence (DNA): TGTGCCAGCACCGAACGTAGCGGGGCCCGCGAGACCCAGTACTTC.

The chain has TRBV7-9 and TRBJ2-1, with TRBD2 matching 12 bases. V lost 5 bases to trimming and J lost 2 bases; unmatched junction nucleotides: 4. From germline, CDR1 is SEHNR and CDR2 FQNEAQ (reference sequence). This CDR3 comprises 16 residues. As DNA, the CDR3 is TGTGCCAGCAGCACACTAGCGGGAGGACCCTACAATGAGCAGTTCTTC. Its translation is CASSTLAGGPYNEQFF.

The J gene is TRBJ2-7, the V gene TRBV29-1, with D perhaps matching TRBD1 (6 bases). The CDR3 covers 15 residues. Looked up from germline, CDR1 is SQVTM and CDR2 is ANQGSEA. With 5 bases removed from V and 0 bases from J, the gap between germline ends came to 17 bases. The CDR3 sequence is CSVIGEDRNSYEQYF. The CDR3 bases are TGCAGCGTTATAGGCGAAGACAGGAACTCCTACGAGCAGTACTTC.

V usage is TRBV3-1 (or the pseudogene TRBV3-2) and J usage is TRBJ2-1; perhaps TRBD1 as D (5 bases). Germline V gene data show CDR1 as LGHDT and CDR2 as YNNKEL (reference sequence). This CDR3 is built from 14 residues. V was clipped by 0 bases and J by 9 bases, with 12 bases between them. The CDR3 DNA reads TGTGCCAGCAGCCAAGAGCCAGGGCTGGCTGAGCAGTTCTTC. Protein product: CASSQEPGLAEQFF.

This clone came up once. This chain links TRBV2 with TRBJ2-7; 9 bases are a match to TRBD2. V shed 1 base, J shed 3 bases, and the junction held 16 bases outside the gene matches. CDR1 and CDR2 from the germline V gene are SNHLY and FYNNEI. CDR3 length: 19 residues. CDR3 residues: CASSEVLAGKMRVGYEQYF. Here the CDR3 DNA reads TGTGCCAGCAGTGAAGTTCTAGCGGGAAAAATGAGGGTGGGCTACGAGCAGTACTTC.

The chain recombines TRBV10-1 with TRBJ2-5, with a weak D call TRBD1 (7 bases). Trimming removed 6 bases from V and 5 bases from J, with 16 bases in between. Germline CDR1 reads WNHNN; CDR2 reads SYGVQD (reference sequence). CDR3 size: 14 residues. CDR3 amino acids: CASSASGGRETQYF. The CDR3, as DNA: TGCGCCAGCAGCGCTTCAGGGGGGAGGGAGACCCAGTACTTC.

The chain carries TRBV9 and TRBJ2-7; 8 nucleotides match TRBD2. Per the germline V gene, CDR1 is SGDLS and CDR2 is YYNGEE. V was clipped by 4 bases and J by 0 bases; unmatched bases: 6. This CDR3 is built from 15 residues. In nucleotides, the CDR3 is TGTGCCAGCAGCCCAGGCGGGAGGAGCTCCTACGAGCAGTACTTC. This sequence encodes CASSPGGRSSYEQYF.